These 4 T cell receptor beta chains originate from one sample sequenced in a study of OX40 agonist ivuxolimab in advanced cancers. The method was immunoSEQ multiplex PCR; TCRdb's version includes in-frame clones alone and lacks a portion of them. The table lists tens of thousands of clones, approximately 86% of them singletons. Here the sequenced sample was CD4+ or CD8+ T cells sorted from blood, taken in a trial of the OX40 agonist ivuxolimab. The receptors shown here come from an adult with an advanced solid tumor such as melanoma, head and neck, liver or kidney cancer.

This chain joins TRBV15 and TRBJ1-3; D remains ambiguous. There are 14 residues in the CDR3. Germline CDR1 is LNHNV and CDR2 is YYDKDF (reference sequence). V was pared by 0 bases and J by 1 base, with 4 bases between. CDR3 sequence reads: CATSREGSGNTIYF. The CDR3 nucleotides are TGTGCCACCAGCAGAGAGGGGTCTGGAAACACCATATATTTT.

This sequence joins TRBV27 and TRBJ2-7, with D unresolved. CDR3 size: 11 residues. Trimming stripped 4 bases from V and 4 bases from J, with 5 bases between. Germline CDR1 and CDR2: MNHEY and SMNVEV (reference sequence). CDR3 nucleotide sequence: TGTGCCAGCAGTTGGGGATACGAGCAGTACTTC. As protein: CASSWGYEQYF.

A remark on this clone: The sample carries other DNA sequences with the same CDR3. The CDR3 protein is CASSITSGGAYNEQFF. The CDR3 nucleotides read TGTGCCAGTAGTATTACTAGCGGGGGTGCCTACAATGAGCAGTTCTTC. The rearrangement uses TRBV19 and TRBJ2-1, with 11 bases identical to TRBD2. Trimming cost V 3 bases and J 2 bases; bases outside gene matches: 3. The CDR3 covers 16 residues. Germline CDR1 and CDR2: LNHDA and SQIVND (reference sequence).

This clone has just a few counts. Additional DNA sequences in this sample encode the identical CDR3. This sequence joins TRBV9 and TRBJ1-1; D uncertain. This CDR3 is built from 13 residues. The germline CDR1 and CDR2 sequences are SGDLS and YYNGEE. V lost 4 bases to trimming and J lost 1 base, with 8 bases between them. The CDR3 region is CASSPDGNTEAFF. The CDR3, as DNA: TGTGCCAGCAGCCCCGACGGGAACACTGAAGCTTTCTTT.